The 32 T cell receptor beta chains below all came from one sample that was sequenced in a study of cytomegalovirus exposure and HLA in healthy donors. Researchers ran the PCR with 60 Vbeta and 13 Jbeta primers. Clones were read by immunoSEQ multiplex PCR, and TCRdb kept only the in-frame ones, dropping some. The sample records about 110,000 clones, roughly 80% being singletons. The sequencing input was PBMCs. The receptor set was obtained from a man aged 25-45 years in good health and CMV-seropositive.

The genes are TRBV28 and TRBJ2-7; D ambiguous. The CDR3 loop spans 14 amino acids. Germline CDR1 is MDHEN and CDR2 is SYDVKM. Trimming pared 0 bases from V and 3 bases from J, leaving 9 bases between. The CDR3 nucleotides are TGTGCCAGCAGTTTATGGGGGAACGACTACGAGCAGTACGTC. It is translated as CASSLWGNDYEQYV.

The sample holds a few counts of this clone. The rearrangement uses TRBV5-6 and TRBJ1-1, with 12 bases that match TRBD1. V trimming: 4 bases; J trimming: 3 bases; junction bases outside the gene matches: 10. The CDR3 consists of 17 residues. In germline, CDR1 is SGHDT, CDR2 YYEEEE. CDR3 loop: CASSARDRGLVDTEAFF. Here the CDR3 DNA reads TGTGCCAGCAGCGCGAGGGACAGGGGGCTGGTTGACACTGAAGCTTTCTTT.

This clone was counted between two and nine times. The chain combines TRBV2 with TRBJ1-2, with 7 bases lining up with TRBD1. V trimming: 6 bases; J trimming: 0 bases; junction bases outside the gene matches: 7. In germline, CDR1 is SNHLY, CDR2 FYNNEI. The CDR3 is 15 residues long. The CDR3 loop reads CASRLGQVANYGYTF. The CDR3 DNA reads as TGTGCCAGCAGACTCGGACAGGTAGCTAACTATGGCTACACCTTC.

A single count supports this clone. CDR3 amino acids: CASSLIGGGDEQFF. The CDR3 DNA reads as TGTGCCAGCAGCTTGATCGGGGGAGGGGATGAGCAGTTCTTC. The chain has TRBV5-4 and TRBJ2-1, with 7 bases aligning to TRBD2. The CDR3 consists of 14 residues. The J segment lost 8 bases and the V segment lost 1 base, leaving 6 bases of the junction unmatched. Germline V gives CDR1 SGHNT, CDR2 YYREEE (reference sequence).

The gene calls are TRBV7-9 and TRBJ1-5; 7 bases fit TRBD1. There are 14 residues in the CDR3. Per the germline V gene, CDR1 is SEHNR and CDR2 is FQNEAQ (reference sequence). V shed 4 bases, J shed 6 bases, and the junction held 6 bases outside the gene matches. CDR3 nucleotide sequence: TGTGCCAGCAGCTCCGACAGGGACGGTCAGCCCCAGCATTTT. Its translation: CASSSDRDGQPQHF. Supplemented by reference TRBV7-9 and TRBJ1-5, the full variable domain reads DTGVSQNPRHKITKRGQNVTFRCDPISEHNRLYWYRQTLGQGPEFLTYFQNEAQLEKSRLLSDRFSAERPKGSFSTLEIQRTEQGDSAMYLCASSSDRDGQPQHFGDGTRLSIL.

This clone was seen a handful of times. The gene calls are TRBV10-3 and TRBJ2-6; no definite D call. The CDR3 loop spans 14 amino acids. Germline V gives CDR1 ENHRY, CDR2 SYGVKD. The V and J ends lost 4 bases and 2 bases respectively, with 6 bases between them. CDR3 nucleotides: TGTGCCATCAGTGGAGTCGCTGGGGCCAACGTCCTGACTTTC. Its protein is CAISGVAGANVLTF.

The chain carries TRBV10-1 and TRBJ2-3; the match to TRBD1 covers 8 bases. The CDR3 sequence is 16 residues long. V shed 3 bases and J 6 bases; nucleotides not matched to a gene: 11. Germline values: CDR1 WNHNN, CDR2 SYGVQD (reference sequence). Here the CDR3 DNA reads TGCGCCAGCAGTGACCGGTACCCAGACAGGGGCGATACGCAGTATTTT. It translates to CASSDRYPDRGDTQYF.

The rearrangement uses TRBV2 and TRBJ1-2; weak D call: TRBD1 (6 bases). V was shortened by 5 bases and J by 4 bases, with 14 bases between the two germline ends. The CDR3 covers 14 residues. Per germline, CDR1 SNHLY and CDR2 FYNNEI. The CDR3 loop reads CASSLVTGFYGYTF. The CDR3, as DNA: TGTGCCAGCAGTTTAGTGACAGGATTCTATGGCTACACCTTC.

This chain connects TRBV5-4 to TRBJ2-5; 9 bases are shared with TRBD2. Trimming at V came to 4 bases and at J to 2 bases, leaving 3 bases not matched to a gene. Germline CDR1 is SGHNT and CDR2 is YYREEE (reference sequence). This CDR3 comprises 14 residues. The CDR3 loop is CASSPSGVQETQYF. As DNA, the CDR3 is TGTGCCAGCAGCCCTAGCGGGGTACAAGAGACCCAGTACTTC. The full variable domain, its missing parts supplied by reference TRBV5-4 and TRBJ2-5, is ETGVTQSPTHLIKTRGQQVTLRCSSQSGHNTVSWYQQALGQGPQFIFQYYREEENGRGNFPPRFSGLQFPNYSSELNVNALELDDSALYLCASSPSGVQETQYFGPGTRLLVL.

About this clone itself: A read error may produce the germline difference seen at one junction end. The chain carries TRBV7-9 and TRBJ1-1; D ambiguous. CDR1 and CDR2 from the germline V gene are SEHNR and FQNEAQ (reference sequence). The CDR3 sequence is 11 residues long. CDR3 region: CSSSFLPEAFF. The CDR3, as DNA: TGTTCCAGCAGCTTCCTCCCTGAAGCTTTCTTT. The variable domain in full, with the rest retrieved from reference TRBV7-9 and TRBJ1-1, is DTGVSQNPRHKITKRGQNVTFRCDPISEHNRLYWYRQTLGQGPEFLTYFQNEAQLEKSRLLSDRFSAERPKGSFSTLEIQRTEQGDSAMYLCSSSFLPEAFFGQGTRLTVV.

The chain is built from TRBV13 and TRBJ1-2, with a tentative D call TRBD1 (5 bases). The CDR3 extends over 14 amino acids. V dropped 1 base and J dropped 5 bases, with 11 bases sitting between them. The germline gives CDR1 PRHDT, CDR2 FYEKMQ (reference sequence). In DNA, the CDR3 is TGTGCCAGCAGCTTAGCAGGGTTTCTTTATGGCTACACCTTC. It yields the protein CASSLAGFLYGYTF.

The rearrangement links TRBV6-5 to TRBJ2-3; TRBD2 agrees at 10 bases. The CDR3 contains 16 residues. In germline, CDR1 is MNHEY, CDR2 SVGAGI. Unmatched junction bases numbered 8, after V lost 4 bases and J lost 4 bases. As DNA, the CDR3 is TGTGCCAGCAGTTTGGGCCTAGCGGGAGTAGCAGATACGCAGTATTTT. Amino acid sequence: CASSLGLAGVADTQYF.

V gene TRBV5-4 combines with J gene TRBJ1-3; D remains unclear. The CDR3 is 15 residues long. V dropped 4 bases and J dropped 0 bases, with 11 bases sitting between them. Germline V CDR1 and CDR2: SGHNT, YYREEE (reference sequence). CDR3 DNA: TGTGCCAGCAGCCCGGAGGGAATCTCTGGAAACACCATATATTTT. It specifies CASSPEGISGNTIYF. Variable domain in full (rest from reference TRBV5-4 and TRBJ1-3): ETGVTQSPTHLIKTRGQQVTLRCSSQSGHNTVSWYQQALGQGPQFIFQYYREEENGRGNFPPRFSGLQFPNYSSELNVNALELDDSALYLCASSPEGISGNTIYFGEGSWLTVV.

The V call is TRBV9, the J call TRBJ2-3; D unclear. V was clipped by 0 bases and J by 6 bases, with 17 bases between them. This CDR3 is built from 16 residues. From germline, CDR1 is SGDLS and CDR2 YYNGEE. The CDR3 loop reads CASSVVGLRPGDTQYF. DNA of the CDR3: TGTGCCAGCAGCGTAGTCGGCTTACGTCCCGGGGATACGCAGTATTTT.

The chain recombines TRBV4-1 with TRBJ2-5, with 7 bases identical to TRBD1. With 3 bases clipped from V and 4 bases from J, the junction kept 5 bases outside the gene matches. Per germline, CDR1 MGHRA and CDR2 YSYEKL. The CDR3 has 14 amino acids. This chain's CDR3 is CASSHTGDLETQYF. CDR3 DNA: TGCGCCAGCAGCCATACAGGGGATCTAGAGACCCAGTACTTC.

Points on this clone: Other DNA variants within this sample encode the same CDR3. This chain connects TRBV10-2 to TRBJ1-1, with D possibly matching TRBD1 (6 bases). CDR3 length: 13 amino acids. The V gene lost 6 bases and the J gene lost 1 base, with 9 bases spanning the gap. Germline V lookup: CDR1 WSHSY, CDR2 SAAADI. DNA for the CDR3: TGCGCCAGCAGCGAACAGGGGAACACTGAAGCTTTCTTT. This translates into CASSEQGNTEAFF.

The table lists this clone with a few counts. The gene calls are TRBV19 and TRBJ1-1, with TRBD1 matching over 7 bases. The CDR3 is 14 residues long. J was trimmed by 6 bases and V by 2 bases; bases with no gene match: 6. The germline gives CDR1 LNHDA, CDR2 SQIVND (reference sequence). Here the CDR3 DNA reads TGTGCCAGTAGTATAAGGCAGGGGGTACCTGAAGCTTTCTTT. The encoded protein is CASSIRQGVPEAFF.

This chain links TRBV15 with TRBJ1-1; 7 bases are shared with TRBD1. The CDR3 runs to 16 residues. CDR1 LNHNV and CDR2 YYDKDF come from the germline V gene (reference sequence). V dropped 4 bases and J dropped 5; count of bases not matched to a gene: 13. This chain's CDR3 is CATSTPEGARRTEAFF. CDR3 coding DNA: TGTGCCACCAGCACCCCTGAGGGGGCGAGAAGAACTGAAGCTTTCTTT.

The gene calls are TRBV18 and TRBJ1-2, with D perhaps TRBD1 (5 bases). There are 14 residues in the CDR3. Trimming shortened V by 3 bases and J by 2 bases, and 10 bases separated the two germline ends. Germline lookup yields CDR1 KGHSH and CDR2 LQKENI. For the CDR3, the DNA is TGTGCCAGCTCACCTACAGACAGAAACTATGGCTACACCTTC. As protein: CASSPTDRNYGYTF.

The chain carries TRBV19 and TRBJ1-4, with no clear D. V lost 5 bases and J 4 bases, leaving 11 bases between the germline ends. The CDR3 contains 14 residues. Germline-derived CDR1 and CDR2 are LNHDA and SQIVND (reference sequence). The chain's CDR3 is CASSRRAYNEKLFF. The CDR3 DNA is TGTGCCAGTAGTCGAAGAGCGTATAATGAAAAACTGTTTTTT.

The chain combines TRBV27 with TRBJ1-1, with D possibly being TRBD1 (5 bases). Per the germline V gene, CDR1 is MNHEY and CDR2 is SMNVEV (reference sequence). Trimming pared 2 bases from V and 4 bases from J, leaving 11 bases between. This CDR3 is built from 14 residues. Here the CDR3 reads CASSLRSGFTEAFF. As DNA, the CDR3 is TGTGCCAGCAGTTTAAGGTCAGGGTTCACTGAAGCTTTCTTT.

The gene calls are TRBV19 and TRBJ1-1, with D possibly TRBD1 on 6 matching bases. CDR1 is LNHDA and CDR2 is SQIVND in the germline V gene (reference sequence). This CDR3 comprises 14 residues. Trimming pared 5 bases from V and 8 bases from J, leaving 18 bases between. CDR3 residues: CASSLISGTLEAFF. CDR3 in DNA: TGTGCCAGTAGTCTCATCTCCGGGACATTAGAAGCTTTCTTT.

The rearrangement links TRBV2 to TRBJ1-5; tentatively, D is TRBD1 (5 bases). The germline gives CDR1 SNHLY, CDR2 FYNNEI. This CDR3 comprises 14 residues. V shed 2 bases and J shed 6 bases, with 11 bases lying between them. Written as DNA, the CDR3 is TGTGCCAGCAGTGAACAGGGTTTGGGTCAGCCCCAGCATTTT. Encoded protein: CASSEQGLGQPQHF. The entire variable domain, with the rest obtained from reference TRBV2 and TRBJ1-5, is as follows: EPEVTQTPSHQVTQMGQEVILRCVPISNHLYFYWYRQILGQKVEFLVSFYNNEISEKSEIFDDQFSVERPDGSNFTLKIRSTKLEDSAMYFCASSEQGLGQPQHFGDGTRLSIL.

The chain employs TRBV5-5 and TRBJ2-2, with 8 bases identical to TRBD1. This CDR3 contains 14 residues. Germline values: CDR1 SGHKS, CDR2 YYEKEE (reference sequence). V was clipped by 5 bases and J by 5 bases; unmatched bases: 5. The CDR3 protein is CASSSQGGTGELFF. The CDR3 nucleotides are TGTGCCAGCAGTTCACAGGGGGGTACCGGGGAGCTGTTTTTT.

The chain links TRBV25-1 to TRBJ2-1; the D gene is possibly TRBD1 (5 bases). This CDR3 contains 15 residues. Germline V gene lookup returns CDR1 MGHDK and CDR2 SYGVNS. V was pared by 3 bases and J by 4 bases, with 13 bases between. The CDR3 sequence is CASSEPRTLYNEQFF. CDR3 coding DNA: TGTGCCAGCAGTGAGCCGCGGACACTTTACAATGAGCAGTTCTTC.

Here the CDR3 reads CASSLGGGSDEQFF. Here the CDR3 DNA reads TGTGCCAGCAGCTTAGGCGGTGGTTCGGATGAGCAGTTCTTC. This chain uses TRBV11-2 with TRBJ2-1, with D uncertain. This CDR3 region has 14 residues. Germline lookup yields CDR1 SGHAT and CDR2 FQNNGV. Trimming took off 1 base at V and 8 bases at J, with 12 bases between the two ends.

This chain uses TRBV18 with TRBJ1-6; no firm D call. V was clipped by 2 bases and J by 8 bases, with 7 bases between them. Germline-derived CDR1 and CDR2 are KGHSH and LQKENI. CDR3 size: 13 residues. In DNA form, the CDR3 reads TGTGCCAGCTCACCAATGCTAGATTCACCCCTCCACTTT. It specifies CASSPMLDSPLHF.

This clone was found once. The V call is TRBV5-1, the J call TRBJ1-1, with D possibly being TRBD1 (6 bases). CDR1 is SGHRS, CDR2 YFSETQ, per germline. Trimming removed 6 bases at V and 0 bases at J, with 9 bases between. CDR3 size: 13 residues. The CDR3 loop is CASMHRVNTEAFF. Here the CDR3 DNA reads TGCGCCAGCATGCACAGGGTGAACACTGAAGCTTTCTTT.

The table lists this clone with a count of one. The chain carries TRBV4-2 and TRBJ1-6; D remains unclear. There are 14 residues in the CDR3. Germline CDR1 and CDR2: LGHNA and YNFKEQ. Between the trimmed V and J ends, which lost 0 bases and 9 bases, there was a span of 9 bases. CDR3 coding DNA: TGTGCCAGCAGCCAAGAGTCCCCTAGTTCACCCCTCCACTTT. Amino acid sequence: CASSQESPSSPLHF.

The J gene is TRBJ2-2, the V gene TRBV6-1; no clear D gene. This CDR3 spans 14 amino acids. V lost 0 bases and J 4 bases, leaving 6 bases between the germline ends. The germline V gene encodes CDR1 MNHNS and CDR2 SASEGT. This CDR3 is CASSEAYSTGELFF. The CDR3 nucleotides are TGTGCCAGCAGTGAAGCATACAGCACCGGGGAGCTGTTTTTT.

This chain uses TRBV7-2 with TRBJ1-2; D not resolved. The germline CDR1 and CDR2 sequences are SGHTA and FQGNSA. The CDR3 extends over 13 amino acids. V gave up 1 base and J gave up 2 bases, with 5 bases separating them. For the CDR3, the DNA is TGTGCCAGCAGCTTAGGCAGAAACTATGGCTACACCTTC. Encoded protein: CASSLGRNYGYTF.

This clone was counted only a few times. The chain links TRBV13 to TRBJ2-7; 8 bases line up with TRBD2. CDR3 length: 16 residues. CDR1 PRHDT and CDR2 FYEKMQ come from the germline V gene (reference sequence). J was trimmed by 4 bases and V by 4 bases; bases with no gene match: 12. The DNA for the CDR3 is TGTGCCAGCAGCTCCCGTCGGGCGGGAGGAGGATACGAGCAGTACGTC. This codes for CASSSRRAGGGYEQYV.